These T cell receptor beta chains were read from a single sample in a study of OX40 agonist ivuxolimab in advanced cancers. TCRdb's copy holds only in-frame clones and misses some; the assay was immunoSEQ multiplex PCR. Among 45,000 to 50,000 clones listed, 85% to 95% were seen once. The specimen comprised CD4+ or CD8+ T cells sorted from blood, sampled in a trial of the OX40 agonist ivuxolimab. The receptors were gathered from an adult with an advanced solid tumor such as melanoma, head and neck, liver or kidney cancer. CDR3s include the opening cysteine and the closing phenylalanine or tryptophan. D genes are given only for firm matches.

CDR3 protein: CASSRIGGDGYTF
D gene: TRBD1
V gene: TRBV7-7

CDR3 protein: CASTESDLNQPQHF
D gene: NA
V gene: TRBV2

CDR3 protein: CASSLVQGLSTEAFF
D gene: NA
V gene: TRBV27

CDR3 protein: CASSPRGDYGYTF
D gene: NA
V gene: TRBV5-6

CDR3 protein: CASSPTGEGTQYF
D gene: NA
V gene: TRBV25-1

CDR3 protein: CASSSTGTGEETQYF
D gene: TRBD1
V gene: TRBV7-9

CDR3 protein: CASSLLMGTDSYNEQFF
D gene: NA
V gene: TRBV7-9

CDR3 protein: CASSYSGAGGINEQFF
D gene: TRBD2
V gene: TRBV6-5

CDR3 protein: CASSVVDGFSGNTIYF
D gene: NA
V gene: TRBV13

CDR3 protein: CASRRGATNYGYTF
D gene: NA
V gene: TRBV6-1

CDR3 protein: CASSFYGTAGNTIYF
D gene: NA
V gene: TRBV5-6

CDR3 protein: CASAPGTGDWGGYTF
D gene: TRBD1
V gene: TRBV12-5

CDR3 protein: CASAQGYANTGELFF
D gene: NA
V gene: TRBV27

CDR3 protein: CASSIGTSGGETQYF
D gene: TRBD2
V gene: TRBV5-1

CDR3 protein: CACTREVGNEQFF
D gene: NA
V gene: TRBV7-8

CDR3 protein: CASSVSDRFFTGELFF
D gene: NA
V gene: TRBV2

CDR3 protein: CASSLTPGSDPSGRETQYF
D gene: NA
V gene: TRBV27

CDR3 protein: CASSYAGGTSWETQYF
D gene: NA
V gene: TRBV6-5

CDR3 protein: CASSTRLAGPTDTQYF
D gene: TRBD2
V gene: TRBV7-8

CDR3 protein: CASSLVGRQETQYF
D gene: NA
V gene: TRBV7-9

CDR3 protein: CASSPYRVGYDGYTF
D gene: NA
V gene: TRBV16

CDR3 protein: CASSDPGTTSYEQYF
D gene: TRBD2
V gene: TRBV10-2

CDR3 protein: CAWGGQGHEQFF
D gene: TRBD1
V gene: TRBV30

CDR3 protein: CASSSTGQGIDQPQHF
D gene: TRBD1
V gene: TRBV7-8

CDR3 protein: CASSQGQGLSTDTQYF
D gene: TRBD1
V gene: TRBV7-6

CDR3 protein: CASSHATNEKLFF
D gene: NA
V gene: TRBV4-1

CDR3 protein: CASRGTGGYDQPQHF
D gene: TRBD1
V gene: TRBV10-2

CDR3 protein: CASSLEADTQYF
D gene: NA
V gene: TRBV5-6

CDR3 protein: CASTGGTEAFF
D gene: NA
V gene: TRBV5-6

CDR3 protein: CASNYLKTGQAGNTIYF
D gene: TRBD1
V gene: TRBV7-9

CDR3 protein: CASSPDVQGYEQYF
D gene: NA
V gene: TRBV18

CDR3 protein: CASSRLETDTQYF
D gene: NA
V gene: TRBV7-9

CDR3 protein: CASSSHQGAENTGELFF
D gene: TRBD1
V gene: TRBV27

CDR3 protein: CAISESPGGSQSDTDTQYF
D gene: TRBD2
V gene: TRBV10-3

CDR3 protein: CASSYRDRLDNEQFF
D gene: TRBD1
V gene: TRBV6-5

CDR3 protein: CASSRERTEAFF
D gene: NA
V gene: TRBV5-4

CDR3 protein: CASSFGHAEETQYF
D gene: NA
V gene: TRBV6-5

CDR3 protein: CASSQRSWDQETQYF
D gene: NA
V gene: TRBV4-1

CDR3 protein: CASSRGGTEETQYF
D gene: TRBD2
V gene: TRBV7-9

CDR3 protein: CASSLGTGTNYGYTF
D gene: NA
V gene: TRBV11-2

CDR3 protein: CASSPWTGGPREQYF
D gene: TRBD1
V gene: TRBV14

CDR3 protein: CATSILAGGTDTQYF
D gene: TRBD2
V gene: TRBV15

CDR3 protein: CASSLGEGYNEQFF
D gene: TRBD2
V gene: TRBV28

CDR3 protein: CASSLVSVAGELFF
D gene: NA
V gene: TRBV13

CDR3 protein: CASSPRRQGFPSPHSPLHF
D gene: NA
V gene: TRBV4-2

CDR3 protein: CASSRDRLLLGSGELFF
D gene: NA
V gene: TRBV5-5

CDR3 protein: CASSTGGFQETQYF
D gene: TRBD1
V gene: TRBV7-9

CDR3 protein: CASSVGGGSGNTIYF
D gene: NA
V gene: TRBV9

CDR3 protein: CASGFWTGDSGNTIYF
D gene: TRBD1
V gene: TRBV12-5

CDR3 protein: CSVDRSRELLDTQYF
D gene: NA
V gene: TRBV29-1

CDR3 protein: CASSESGTSATNEKLFF
D gene: NA
V gene: TRBV9

CDR3 protein: CASSLIGDYGYTF
D gene: NA
V gene: TRBV2

CDR3 protein: CASRGMTGNTGELFF
D gene: NA
V gene: TRBV28

CDR3 protein: CASSTRTGNEKLFF
D gene: TRBD1
V gene: TRBV19

CDR3 protein: CAASGPDTEAFF
D gene: NA
V gene: TRBV19

CDR3 protein: CASRGQGSSSYNSPLHF
D gene: TRBD1
V gene: TRBV7-9

CDR3 protein: CASSAGQGEYEQYF
D gene: TRBD1
V gene: TRBV19

CDR3 protein: CASSQGSPGELFF
D gene: NA
V gene: TRBV6-5

CDR3 protein: CASSLRSGYTF
D gene: NA
V gene: TRBV5-6